Included here is one TCR beta chain sequence, with context. Its antigen is as yet unknown. Germline CDR1 SGHNT, CDR2 YYREEE (reference sequence). The CDR3 is made up of 14 amino acids. The V gene lost 4 bases and the J gene lost 6 bases, with 14 bases spanning the gap. The source of the sample is a study of T-cell memory formation after mild COVID-19. Study-level findings and limits: Some SARS-CoV-2-responding clones were already detected in memory before infection. Second-wave clones with a day 37 peak had unconfirmed SARS-CoV-2 specificity. Researchers report contracting CD4+ clones mostly in CM and EM, with CD8+ clones in EMRA.

A single record per CDR3 protein comes from TCRdb applying MiXCR to the 5' RACE reads. This table holds 300,000 to 350,000 distinct CDR3 sequences, roughly an eighth found once. This TCR derives from a man between 18 and 29 years old who had mild COVID-19 (a few samples of this study predate the infection). Cell type and time point are not known. The genes are TRBV5-4 and TRBJ1-5; D unresolved. The sequenced material came from PBMCs or a T cell subset sorted from them (not recorded which). Here the CDR3 DNA reads TGTGCCAGCAGCGTGACTGGATCAGGTCAGCCCCAGCATTTT. Protein sequence: CASSVTGSGQPQHF.